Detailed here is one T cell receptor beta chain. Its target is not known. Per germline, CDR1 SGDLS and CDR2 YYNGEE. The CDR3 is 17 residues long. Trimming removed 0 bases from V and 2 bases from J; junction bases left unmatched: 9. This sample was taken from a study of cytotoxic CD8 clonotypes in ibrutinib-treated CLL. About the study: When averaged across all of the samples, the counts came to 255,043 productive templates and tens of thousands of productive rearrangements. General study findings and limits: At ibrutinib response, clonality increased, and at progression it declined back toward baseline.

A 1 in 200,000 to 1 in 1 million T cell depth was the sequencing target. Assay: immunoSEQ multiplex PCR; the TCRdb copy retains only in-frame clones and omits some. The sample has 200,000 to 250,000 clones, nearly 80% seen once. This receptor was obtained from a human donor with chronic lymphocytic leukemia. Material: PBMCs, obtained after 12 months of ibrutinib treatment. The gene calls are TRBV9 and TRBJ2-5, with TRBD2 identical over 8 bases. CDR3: CASSVDPAGALQETQYF. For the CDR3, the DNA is TGTGCCAGCAGCGTAGATCCAGCGGGGGCGCTTCAAGAGACCCAGTACTTC.